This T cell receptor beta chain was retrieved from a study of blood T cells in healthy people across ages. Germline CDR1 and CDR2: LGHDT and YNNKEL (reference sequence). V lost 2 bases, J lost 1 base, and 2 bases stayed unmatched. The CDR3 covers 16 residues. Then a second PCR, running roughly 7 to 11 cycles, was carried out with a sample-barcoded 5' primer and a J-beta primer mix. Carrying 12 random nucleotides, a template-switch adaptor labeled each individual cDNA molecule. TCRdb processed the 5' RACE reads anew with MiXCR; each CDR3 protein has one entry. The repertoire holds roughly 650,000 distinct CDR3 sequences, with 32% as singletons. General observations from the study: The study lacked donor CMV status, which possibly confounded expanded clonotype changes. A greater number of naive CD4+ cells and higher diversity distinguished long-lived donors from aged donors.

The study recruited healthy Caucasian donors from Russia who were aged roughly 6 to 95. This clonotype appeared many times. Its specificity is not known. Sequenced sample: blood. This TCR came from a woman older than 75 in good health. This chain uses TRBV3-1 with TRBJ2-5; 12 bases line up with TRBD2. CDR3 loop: CASSQLLAGGQETQYF. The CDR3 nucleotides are TGTGCCAGCAGCCAACTACTAGCGGGGGGCCAAGAGACCCAGTACTTC.